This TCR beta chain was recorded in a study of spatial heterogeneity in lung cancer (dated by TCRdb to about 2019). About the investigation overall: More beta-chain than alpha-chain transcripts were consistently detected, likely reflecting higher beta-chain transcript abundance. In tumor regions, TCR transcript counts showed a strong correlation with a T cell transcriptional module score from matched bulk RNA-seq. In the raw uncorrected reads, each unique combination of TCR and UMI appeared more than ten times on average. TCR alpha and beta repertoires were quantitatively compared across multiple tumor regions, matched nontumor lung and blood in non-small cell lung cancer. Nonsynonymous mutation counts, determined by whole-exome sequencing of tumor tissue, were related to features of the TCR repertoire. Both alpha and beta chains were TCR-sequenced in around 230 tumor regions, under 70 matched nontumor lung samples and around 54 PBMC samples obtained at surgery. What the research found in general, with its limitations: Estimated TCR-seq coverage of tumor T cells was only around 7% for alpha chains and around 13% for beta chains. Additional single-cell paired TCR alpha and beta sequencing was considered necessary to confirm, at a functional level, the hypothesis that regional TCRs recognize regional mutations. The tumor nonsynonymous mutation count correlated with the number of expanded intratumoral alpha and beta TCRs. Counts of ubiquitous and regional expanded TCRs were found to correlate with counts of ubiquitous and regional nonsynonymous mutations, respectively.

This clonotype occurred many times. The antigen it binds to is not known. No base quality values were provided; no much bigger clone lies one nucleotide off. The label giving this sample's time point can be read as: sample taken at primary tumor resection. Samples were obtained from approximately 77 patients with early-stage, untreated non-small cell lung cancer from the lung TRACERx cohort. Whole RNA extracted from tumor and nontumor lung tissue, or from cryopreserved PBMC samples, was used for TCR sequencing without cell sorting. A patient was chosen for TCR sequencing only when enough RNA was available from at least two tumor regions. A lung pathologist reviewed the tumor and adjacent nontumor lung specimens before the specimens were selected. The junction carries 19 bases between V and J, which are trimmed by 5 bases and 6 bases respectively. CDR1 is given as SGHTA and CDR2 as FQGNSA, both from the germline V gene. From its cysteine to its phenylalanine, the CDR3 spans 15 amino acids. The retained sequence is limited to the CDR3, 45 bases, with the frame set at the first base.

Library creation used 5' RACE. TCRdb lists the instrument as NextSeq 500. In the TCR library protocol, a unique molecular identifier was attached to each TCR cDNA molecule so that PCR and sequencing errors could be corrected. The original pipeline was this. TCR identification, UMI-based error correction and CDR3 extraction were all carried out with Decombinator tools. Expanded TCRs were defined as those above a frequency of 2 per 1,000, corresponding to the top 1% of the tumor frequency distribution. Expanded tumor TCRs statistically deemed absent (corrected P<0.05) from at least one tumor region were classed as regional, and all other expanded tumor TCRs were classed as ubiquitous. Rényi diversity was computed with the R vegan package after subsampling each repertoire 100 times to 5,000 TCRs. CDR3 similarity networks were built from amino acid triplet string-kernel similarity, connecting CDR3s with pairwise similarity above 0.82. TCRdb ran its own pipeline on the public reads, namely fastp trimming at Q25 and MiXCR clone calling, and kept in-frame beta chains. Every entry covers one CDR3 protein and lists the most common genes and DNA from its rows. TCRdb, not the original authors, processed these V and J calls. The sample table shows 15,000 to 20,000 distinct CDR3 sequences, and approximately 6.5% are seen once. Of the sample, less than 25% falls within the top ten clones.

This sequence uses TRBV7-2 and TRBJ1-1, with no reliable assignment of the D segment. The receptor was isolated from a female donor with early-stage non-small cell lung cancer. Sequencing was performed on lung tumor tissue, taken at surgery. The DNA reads TGTGCCAGCAGCCCGACCCAGGTTAGGACTGCTGAAGCTTTCTTT. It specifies CASSPTQVRTAEAFF.